The 5 T cell receptor beta chains given below trace back to one sample, sequenced in a study of T cells in Graves' hyperthyroidism and ophthalmopathy. From RNA transcripts, TCR beta CDR3 regions were amplified. First-round RT-PCR targeting the TCR CDR3 was performed with the HTBI primer set. Each CDR3 protein is one row after TCRdb ran MiXCR on the multiplex PCR reads. The sample shows 600,000 to 700,000 distinct CDR3 sequences, nearly 45% of them seen only once. Specimen: peripheral blood or thyroid tissue (not recorded which). The receptors here all came from an adult man with Graves' disease, either hyperthyroidism or ophthalmopathy (not recorded which).

This clonotype occurred a few times. The V and J genes are TRBV9 and TRBJ1-5, with 8 nucleotides matching TRBD1. CDR1 is SGDLS and CDR2 is YYNGEE in the germline V gene. The CDR3 is 15 amino acids. The V segment lost 3 bases and the J segment 4 bases; nucleotides outside the gene matches: 6. The CDR3 sequence: CASSAGGSDNQPQHF. For the CDR3, the DNA is TGTGCCAGCAGCGCAGGGGGCTCTGATAATCAGCCCCAGCATTTT.

Notes on this clonotype: This may arise from a read error, as a much more abundant clone is one base away. The chain couples TRBV5-1 to TRBJ2-7; 15 positions match TRBD2. The CDR3 totals 14 residues. V trimming: 2 bases; J trimming: 7 bases; junction bases outside the gene matches: 1. CDR1 and CDR2 (germline): SGHRS, YFSETQ. CDR3 in amino acids: CASSLGTSGREQYF. For the CDR3, the DNA is TGCGCCAGCAGCTTAGGGACTAGCGGGAGGGAGCAGTACTTC.

The CDR3 is CSARVVMNTEAFF. In DNA, the CDR3 is TGCAGTGCTAGGGTGGTAATGAACACTGAAGCTTTCTTT. J is TRBJ1-1 and V is TRBV20-1; D unresolved. Germline V lookup: CDR1 DFQATT, CDR2 SNEGSKA (reference sequence). V lost 3 bases, J lost 0 bases, and 8 bases lay in between. This CDR3 spans 13 amino acids.

The rearrangement uses TRBV7-4 and TRBJ2-5, with 7 positions matching TRBD2. This CDR3 comprises 14 residues. The germline V gene has CDR1 SGHVT and CDR2 SQSDAQ. After removal of 6 bases from V and 5 bases from J, the junction contained 9 bases not matched to a gene. The CDR3 loop is CASRPRGLTETQYF. Here the CDR3 DNA reads TGTGCCAGCAGACCGCGGGGGTTGACGGAGACCCAGTACTTC.

The V call is TRBV7-2, the J call TRBJ1-2; D might be TRBD1 (6 bases). The CDR3 covers 14 residues. Per the germline V gene, CDR1 is SGHTA and CDR2 is FQGNSA. V lost 5 bases, J lost 7 bases, and 17 bases lay in between. The CDR3 is CASSTYTGSAGYTF. The CDR3 bases are TGTGCCAGCAGCACCTATACAGGGTCAGCTGGCTACACCTTC.